This TCR beta chain is drawn from a study of T cell responses to AZD1222 COVID-19 vaccine. Broader study findings: Donors, mostly white British, included more females; clonal diversity was possibly underestimated. Spike as a whole was targeted by vaccine-associated CD4 TCRs, dominant at 160-218 and 743-854. Nearly half of the spike-specific TCRs reportedly recognize variant regions that carry no mutations.

V dropped 4 bases and J dropped 6; count of bases not matched to a gene: 10. The CDR3 totals 15 residues. In germline, CDR1 is LGHDT, CDR2 YNNKEL (reference sequence). Here immunoSEQ multiplex PCR was the method, and the copy in TCRdb shows in-frame clones only, minus some. The table includes 150,000 to 200,000 clones, 85% to 95% detected once. In regard to this clone: Its antigen remains unidentified.

This material consisted of peripheral blood, taken on day 0 of AZD1222 vaccination. The chain carries TRBV3-1 (or the pseudogene TRBV3-2) and TRBJ2-7; 9 nucleotides line up with TRBD1. This TCR came from an adult in good health. The CDR3 is CASSPAGTGFGEQYF. The DNA of the CDR3 is TGTGCCAGCAGCCCCGCCGGGACAGGGTTCGGCGAGCAGTACTTC.